This entry concerns a single T cell receptor (beta chain). Its cognate antigen has yet to be identified. Qualities for individual bases were not recorded, and no much larger clone is one base off. The immunoSEQ Assay, a bias-controlled multiplex PCR, was used to amplify TCRbeta CDR3 regions from genomic DNA. From the authors' description of their analysis: Within the assay, amplification of reference gene primers was used to estimate how many nucleated cells each sample contained. Sequence reads were collapsed and filtered to measure the absolute abundance of every unique TCRbeta CDR3 rearrangement. For each sample, productive Simpson clonality was calculated by taking the square root of Simpson's diversity index across productive rearrangements. TCRdb retrieved this table from immuneACCESS and kept in-frame rearrangements only. Not all clones are present; in checked studies, unresolved V genes account for under half, and no reason is known for the remainder. V and J calls and clone size are as listed in that table; D and trimming were resolved from the DNA. This sample gives under 250,000 clones in total; just over 85% of them show up just once. Of the sample, more than 9% falls within the top ten clones.

These data originate in a study of blood T cell repertoires in COVID-19 (dated by TCRdb to about 2020). Context from the whole study: Samples covering the acute and convalescent phases of COVID-19 were provided by collaborators in the United States, Italy and Spain. The material from the prospective study consisted of cDNA or gDNA derived from T cells, B-cell-depleted T cells, or PBMCs. Subjects who had been exposed to COVID-19, were actively infected with it, or had recovered from it provided the deeply sampled blood TCRbeta repertoires that made up the dataset. The repertoires were released in a freely available public database intended as a resource for research on the immune response to SARS-CoV-2. Samples came from the ongoing ImmuneRACE study (first 160 participants) plus 1,254 subjects from 6 global collaborators. Sample metadata almost always included a de-identified subject ID, COVID-19 status, age in years and sex. Where HLA class I and class II types were available, the types were taken from metadata supplied by the sample provider, not from assay-based typing. Study-level results and caveats: The amount of clinical and demographic metadata varied by source and participant and was provided uncurated.

CDR3 length: 16 amino acids, cysteine to phenylalanine. CDR3 DNA is the only sequence kept; it has 48 bases, read in frame from the first base. According to the germline V gene, CDR1 reads SGHTA and CDR2 reads FQGNSA. V has 1 base trimmed and J has 3 bases trimmed; junction bases matching no gene number 9. One collaborating source in Seattle enrolled patients during active infection and followed them longitudinally through the course of disease. Collaborating institutions collected whole blood in K2EDTA tubes following their own protocols. For TCRbeta analysis, collaborators shipped samples as frozen whole blood, isolated PBMCs, or DNA extracted from either of those sample types.

This TCR was sampled from a man aged 50 to 59 with COVID-19, enrolled during active disease. Specimen: peripheral blood. The chain joins TRBV7-2 to TRBJ2-7; 7 bases in between match TRBD2. In nucleotides, the sequence is TGTGCCAGCAGCTTAGTGGGGGGGATGTCCTTCTACGAGCAGTACTTC. This translates into CASSLVGGMSFYEQYF.